These T cell receptor beta chains were read from a single sample in a study of blood T cell repertoires in COVID-19. Some clones are missing from TCRdb's copy, which holds only in-frame ones; the method was immunoSEQ multiplex PCR. The data show 35,000 to 40,000 clones, approximately 88% seen once. Source material: peripheral blood. These receptors were taken from a human donor in a cohort sampled during active COVID-19. CDR3s leave out the opening cysteine and the closing phenylalanine or tryptophan. A D gene is named only where the DNA matches it firmly.

>TRBJ2-1|TRBV5-1|.
ASSSSRIGEQF
>TRBJ2-2|TRBV9|.
ASSGSRKSWERLPGELF
>TRBJ1-6|TRBV7-9|TRBD1
ASSLVQGNSPLH
>TRBJ1-1|TRBV6-5|.
ASWEPGSAAEAF
>TRBJ2-1|TRBV15|.
ATSRDPGGVTGNEQF
>TRBJ2-5|TRBV18|TRBD2
ASSPTGGSQETQY
>TRBJ2-1|TRBV3-1/TRBV3-2|TRBD2
ASRPPSGLVGLKAYNEQF
>TRBJ1-5|TRBV5-5|TRBD1
ASSWGQGIGNQPQH
>TRBJ2-2|TRBV9|TRBD1
ASSVPWGTGDTGELF
>TRBJ1-1|TRBV5-6|.
ASSWSPIGGTEAF
>TRBJ2-1|TRBV9|TRBD2
ASSVDGSGSSYNEQF
>TRBJ2-3|TRBV5-1|.
ASIEGTSTDTQY
>TRBJ1-4|TRBV25-1|.
ASSDSVATNEKLF
>TRBJ1-1|TRBV7-2|TRBD1
ASRPSTGKTEAF
>TRBJ1-1|TRBV30|.
AWSLDSSLTEAF
>TRBJ2-7|TRBV14|.
ASSQGVRGKSYEQY
>TRBJ1-1|TRBV30|.
AWRKRTDPGTEAF
>TRBJ2-1|TRBV29-1|TRBD2
SSSLGTNLYNEQF
>TRBJ2-3|TRBV11-2|.
ASSSWGGQTDTQY
>TRBJ2-2|TRBV5-1|.
ASSASVSGELF
>TRBJ2-5|TRBV11-2|TRBD2
ASSLALLAGGQGETQY
>TRBJ2-2|TRBV27|TRBD2
ASRTSGSGPGELF
>TRBJ2-6|TRBV19|.
ASSTPGLGANVLT
>TRBJ1-2|TRBV13|.
ASSSRGEANYGYT
>TRBJ1-1|TRBV29-1|.
SAKQDLNTEAF
>TRBJ2-1|TRBV5-1|TRBD2
ASSMTSGGGEQF
>TRBJ2-5|TRBV18|.
ASSLSGGLETQY
>TRBJ2-3|TRBV4-1|.
ASSQDPRTRGTQY
>TRBJ2-3|TRBV6-5|TRBD1
ASRPQGKTDTQY
>TRBJ2-7|TRBV7-2|.
ASSPLRGYEQY
>TRBJ2-2|TRBV5-1|TRBD1
ASSLGTGGNTGELF
>TRBJ2-7|TRBV6-5|.
ASSYTGAYEQY
>TRBJ2-3|TRBV25-1|TRBD2
ASSVRLAGGSDTQY
>TRBJ2-3|TRBV15|TRBD2
ATSGGGMRDTQY
>TRBJ1-2|TRBV19|.
ASTDQGFDGYT
>TRBJ2-7|TRBV5-6|.
ASSSDTYYEQY
>TRBJ1-2|TRBV7-8|TRBD1
ASSLQGQGARVYGYT
>TRBJ2-3|TRBV5-1|.
ASSFGTDTQY
>TRBJ2-3|TRBV7-9|TRBD1
ASTARQGSTDTQY
>TRBJ1-1|TRBV6-5|.
ASSSVMNTEAF
>TRBJ2-2|TRBV24-1|.
ATSDPMTEKLF
>TRBJ1-1|TRBV2|TRBD1
ASRLDRVGPEAF
>TRBJ1-2|TRBV4-1|.
ASSQAGGSYGYT
>TRBJ2-7|TRBV2|TRBD1
ASRDPGQGSYEQY
>TRBJ2-7|TRBV6-1|.
ASSERGGGSTYEQY
>TRBJ2-7|TRBV7-6|TRBD2
ASSPRVQRTSGVYEQY
>TRBJ1-3|TRBV28|.
ASSSPQGWGPENTIY
>TRBJ2-5|TRBV6-1|TRBD2
ASSGGITSGVGETQY
>TRBJ1-6|TRBV2|TRBD1
ASDRGNNSPLH
>TRBJ2-2|TRBV2|.
ASSVVQGHGELF
>TRBJ1-3|TRBV5-6|.
ASSLAGTTGNTIY
>TRBJ2-7|TRBV30|TRBD2
AWRSSGPNEQY
>TRBJ1-1|TRBV27|.
ASSLWGDPADTEAF
>TRBJ1-3|TRBV19|.
ASSRGISGNTIY
>TRBJ1-1|TRBV5-4|.
ASSQGGTEAF
>TRBJ1-2|TRBV4-2|TRBD1
ASSQESRGYGYT
>TRBJ2-7|TRBV5-4|.
ASSYDRPSYEQY